This T cell receptor beta chain was observed in a study of T cell responses to AZD1222 COVID-19 vaccine. Study as a whole: Combined were second doses at about 4 or about 12 weeks. Whole-study findings and limits: Sampling that yielded the repertoires occurred only after the peak T cell response. White British donors predominated, females outnumbered males, and clonal diversity was possibly underestimated. Just a handful of AZD1222 recipients were seropositive at baseline.

Produced via immunoSEQ multiplex PCR; TCRdb's table is partial and in-frame only. This table holds 94,000 or so clones, roughly nine tenths found once. This clone was detected a few times. Its antigen remains unidentified. The V and J ends lost 5 bases and 5 bases, in that order; junction bases with no gene match: 4. Germline values: CDR1 ENHRY, CDR2 SYGVKD. CDR3 size: 14 residues. The TCR comes from an adult in good health. The rearrangement joins TRBV10-3 to TRBJ2-1, with 9 bases matching TRBD1. This specimen consisted of peripheral blood, obtained on day 0 of AZD1222 vaccination. CDR3 bases: TGTGCCATCAGTTGGGACAGGGACAACAATGAGCAGTTCTTC. Translated: CAISWDRDNNEQFF.